This T cell receptor (beta chain) was observed in a study of shared clonotypes between healthy human individuals (TCRdb year 2020). Notes on the research overall: A few men and a couple of women, aged 18 to 49 years, made up the cohort. Leukapheresis yielded between about 0.85 and 9 billion PBMCs per donor. The study deeply sequenced blood TCR repertoires of about 5 healthy adults to estimate repertoire size and the extent of clonotype sharing between individuals. To increase sequencing depth and limit assay-specific biases, TCR repertoire library preparation and sequencing were carried out by different laboratories using diverse techniques. For each donor, three plates each were used for CD4 naive and CD4 memory, two plates were used for CD8 naive, and one plate was used for CD8 memory. The full study reports these points: Pairwise subsampling led to the expectation that sequencing depth would affect the degree of clonotype sharing among donors. Because the study included a small number of donors, the genetic and exposure-history diversity represented was limited. Across a few donors, roughly 5% of naive CD4, approximately 4% of naive CD8, 2% to 2.5% of memory CD4, and approximately 0.4% of memory CD8 clonotypes were shared. Incomplete sequencing was indicated by rarefaction of sorted-subset datasets, despite the large sequencing depth. Only blood was sampled, and tissue TCR repertoires likely differ from those in blood. Higher generation probabilities were observed for clonotypes shared by all four sorted-subset donors than for non-shared clonotypes. Estimated clonotype richness was generally larger for naive than for memory subsets.

TCR CDR3 regions were amplified from genomic DNA by multiplex PCR using the deep immunoSEQ assay. Extracted genomic DNA from each cell subset was spread evenly across all wells of several immunoSEQ 96-well plates, with each plate serving as a replicate. For sorted subsets, about 200 ng genomic DNA, equal to tens of thousands of T cell genomes, was loaded into each replicate PCR. Purified libraries were quantified with a Qubit 3.0 fluorometer, sized on a Bioanalyzer 2100, and re-quantified with the KAPA Library Quantification kit. Every immunoSEQ 96-well plate was sequenced on a separate single-read 150-cycle Illumina NextSeq 550 flow cell. As for how the authors treated the data: The immunoSEQ output contained only junctional sequences without quality scores, so filtering could not match that applied to full-length reads. To assign V/J genes and CDR3, sequences were annotated using PyIR, a Python wrapper for IgBLAST v1.9, with IMGT germline references. Any read was removed if the V/J assignment was weak (E-value above 1e-6), the CDR3 was missing, or the read contained stop codons, out-of-frame junctions, or ambiguous translated residues. V3J clonotypes were defined as sequences sharing an identical inferred V gene, J gene, and CDR3 amino acid sequence. Percentage overlap between repertoires was calculated by dividing the number of shared unique clonotypes by the size of the smaller repertoire. RTK rarefaction, the Chao1 estimator, and Recon v2.1 estimates of unobserved clonotypes were used to assess repertoire richness. Generation probabilities for all TCRbeta clonotypes obtained by the gDNA method from a few donors were computed using OLGA. TCRdb obtained this table from immuneACCESS and retained in-frame rearrangements with V and J assigned. These tables miss some clones; where compared with another copy, unresolved V genes account for less than half of the shortfall, and the remainder is unexplained. V, J and clone size reflect that table, while D and trimming were determined from the DNA. The sample table records millions of clones; approximately 93% of these occur just once. The ten largest clones take up 0.39% of the sample.

CDR1 and CDR2, looked up from the germline V gene, are MGHRA and YSYEKL. The CDR3 runs 18 amino acids, cysteine and phenylalanine included. Of all the DNA, just the CDR3 is kept, 54 bases in frame from base 1. Trimmed from V: 1 base; trimmed from J: 5 bases; junction bases lacking a gene match: 14. Comments on this clone: Its cognate antigen has yet to be identified. One base away there is no much larger clone; base qualities are not given.

The donors were healthy, HIV-negative adults who had no recently reported acute infections or vaccinations. Only Caucasian adults living in Nashville, Tennessee, USA were represented among the donors. CD4+ T cells were enriched by magnetic negative selection; naive cells were then positively selected on CD45RA, and the negative fraction formed the memory subset. Blood was collected by leukapheresis, and PBMCs were isolated by Ficoll-Histopaque density gradient centrifugation and then cryopreserved in liquid nitrogen vapor phase. Analytical flow cytometry was used to check the purity and quantity of every magnetically sorted T cell population. Genomic DNA was isolated from every sorted fraction and measured by UV absorbance on a Nanodrop 2000c.

The sequence joins TRBV4-1 to TRBJ1-5; 7 bases in the junction line up with TRBD1. This receptor was obtained from a man aged 18-30 years in good health. Some clones in this sample may be carry-over from other donors' samples. The sample taken for sequencing was naive CD4+ T cells from PBMCs. Interpreted using the paper, the cell subset or site label stands for: CD45RA+ positively selected. The sequence in DNA is TGCGCCAGCAGCCAAGGTCTTTGGACAGGAAGTTTTTATCAGCCCCAGCATTTT. The resulting protein is CASSQGLWTGSFYQPQHF.